This T cell receptor beta chain was captured in a study of blood T cells in healthy people across ages. Per sample, a minimum of 6.5 million PBMCs were isolated. Next came a second PCR, run for 7 to 11 cycles, which used a sample-barcoded 5' primer along with a J-beta primer mix. There were at least 3 million CDR3-containing paired-end reads obtained from each sample. TCRdb called the 5' RACE reads again in MiXCR, with one record for every CDR3 protein. The sample shows 650,000 to 800,000 distinct CDR3 sequences, around 52% of them seen only once. The CDR3 consists of 17 residues. Per the germline V gene, CDR1 is LGHNA and CDR2 is YNFKEQ. V dropped 4 bases and J dropped 3 bases, with 22 bases sitting between them. In regard to this clonotype: Its antigen remains unidentified.

Regarding the study as a whole: More naive CD4+ cells and higher diversity were found in long-lived than in aged donors.

The chain carries TRBV4-2 and TRBJ2-7; no clear D gene. This sequence was found in a woman of 80 years or more in good health. Material for sequencing was blood. The CDR3 sequence is CASSPIKSGGGIYEQYF. CDR3 bases: TGTGCCAGCAGCCCCATAAAGTCAGGTGGTGGCATCTACGAGCAGTACTTC.